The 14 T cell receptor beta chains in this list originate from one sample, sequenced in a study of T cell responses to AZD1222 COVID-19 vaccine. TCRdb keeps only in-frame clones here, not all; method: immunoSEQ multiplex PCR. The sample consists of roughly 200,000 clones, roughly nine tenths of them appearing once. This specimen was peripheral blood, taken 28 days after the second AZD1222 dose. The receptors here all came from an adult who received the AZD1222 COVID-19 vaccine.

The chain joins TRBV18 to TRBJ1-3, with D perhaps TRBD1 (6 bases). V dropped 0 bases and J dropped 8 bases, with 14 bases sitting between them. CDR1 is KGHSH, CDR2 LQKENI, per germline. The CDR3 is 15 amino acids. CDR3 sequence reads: CASSPPTRRGDTIYF. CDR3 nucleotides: TGTGCCAGCTCACCACCTACGAGGAGGGGGGACACCATATATTTT.

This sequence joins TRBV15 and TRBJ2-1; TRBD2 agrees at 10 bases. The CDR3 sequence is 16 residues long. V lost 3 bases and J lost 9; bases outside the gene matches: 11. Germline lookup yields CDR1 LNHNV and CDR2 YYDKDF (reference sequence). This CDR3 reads CATSRRGAGGYGEQFF. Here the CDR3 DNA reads TGTGCCACCAGCAGGCGGGGAGCGGGGGGGTACGGTGAGCAGTTCTTC.

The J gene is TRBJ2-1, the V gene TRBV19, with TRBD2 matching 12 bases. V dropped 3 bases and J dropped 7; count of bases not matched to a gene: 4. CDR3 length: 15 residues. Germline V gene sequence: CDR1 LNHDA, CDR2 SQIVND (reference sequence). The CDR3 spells CASSMTSGRINEQFF. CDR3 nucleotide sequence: TGTGCCAGTAGTATGACTAGCGGGAGAATAAATGAGCAGTTCTTC.

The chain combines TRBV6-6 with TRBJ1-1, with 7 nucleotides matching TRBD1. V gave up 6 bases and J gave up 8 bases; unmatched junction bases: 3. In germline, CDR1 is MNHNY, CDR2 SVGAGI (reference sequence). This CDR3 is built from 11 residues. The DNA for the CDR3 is TGTGCCAGCAGATTGACAGGGGAAGCTTTCTTT. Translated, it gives CASRLTGEAFF.

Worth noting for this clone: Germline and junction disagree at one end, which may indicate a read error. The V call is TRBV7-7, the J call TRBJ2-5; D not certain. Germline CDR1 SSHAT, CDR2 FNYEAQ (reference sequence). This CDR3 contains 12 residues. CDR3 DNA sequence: TGTGCTAGCAGCTGGGCTGATGGGACCCAGTACTTC. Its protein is CASSWADGTQYF.

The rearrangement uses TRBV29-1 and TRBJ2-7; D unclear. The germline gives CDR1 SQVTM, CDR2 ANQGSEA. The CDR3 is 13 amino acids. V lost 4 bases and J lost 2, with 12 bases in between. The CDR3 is CSVVSLSAYEQYF. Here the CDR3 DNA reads TGCAGCGTTGTTTCCCTTTCGGCCTACGAGCAGTACTTC.

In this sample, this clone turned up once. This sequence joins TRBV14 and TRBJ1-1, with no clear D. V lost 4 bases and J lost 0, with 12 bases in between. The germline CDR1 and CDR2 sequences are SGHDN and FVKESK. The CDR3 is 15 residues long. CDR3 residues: CASSLQSAMNTEAFF. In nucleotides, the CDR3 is TGTGCCAGCAGCCTACAGTCCGCGATGAACACTGAAGCTTTCTTT.

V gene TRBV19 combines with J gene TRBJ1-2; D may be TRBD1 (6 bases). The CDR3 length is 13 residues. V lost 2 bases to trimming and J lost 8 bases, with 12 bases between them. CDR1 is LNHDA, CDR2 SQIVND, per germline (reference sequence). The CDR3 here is CASSIRGTWGYTF. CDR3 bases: TGTGCCAGTAGTATACGGGGGACATGGGGCTACACCTTC.

CDR3 protein: CASSYQDHGLTLHF. In DNA, the CDR3 is TGTGCCAGCAGTTACCAAGACCACGGTCTGACCCTCCACTTT. The chain couples TRBV6-5 to TRBJ1-6; no clear D. V lost 2 bases to trimming and J lost 14 bases, with 16 bases between them. The germline gives CDR1 MNHEY, CDR2 SVGAGI. The CDR3 has 14 residues.

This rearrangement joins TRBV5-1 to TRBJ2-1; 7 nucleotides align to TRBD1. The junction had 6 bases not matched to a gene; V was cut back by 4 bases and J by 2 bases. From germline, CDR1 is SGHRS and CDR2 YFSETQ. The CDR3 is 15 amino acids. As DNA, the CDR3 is TGCGCCAGCAGCAGGCAGGGGGAGACCTACAATGAGCAGTTCTTC. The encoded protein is CASSRQGETYNEQFF.

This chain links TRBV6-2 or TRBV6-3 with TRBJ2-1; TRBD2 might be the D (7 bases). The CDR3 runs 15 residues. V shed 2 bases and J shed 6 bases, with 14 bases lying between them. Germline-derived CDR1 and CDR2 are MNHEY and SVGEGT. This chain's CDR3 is CASSYRGAPSNEQFF. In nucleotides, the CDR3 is TGTGCCAGCAGTTACCGGGGGGCCCCTTCCAATGAGCAGTTCTTC.

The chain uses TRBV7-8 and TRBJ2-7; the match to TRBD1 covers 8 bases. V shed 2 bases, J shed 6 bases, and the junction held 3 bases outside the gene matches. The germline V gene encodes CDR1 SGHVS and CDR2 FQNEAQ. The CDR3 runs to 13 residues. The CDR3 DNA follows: TGTGCCAGCAGCTTACAGGGGGCGGGCGAGCAGTACTTC. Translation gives CASSLQGAGEQYF.

The CDR3, as DNA: TGTGCCAGCAGCATACTCGGGTTCTCTCCTACCGAGCAGTACTTC. This codes for CASSILGFSPTEQYF. This sequence joins TRBV5-6 and TRBJ2-7; D gene ambiguous. The CDR3 is made up of 15 amino acids. From germline, CDR1 is SGHDT and CDR2 YYEEEE. Trimming pared 4 bases from V and 6 bases from J, leaving 20 bases between.

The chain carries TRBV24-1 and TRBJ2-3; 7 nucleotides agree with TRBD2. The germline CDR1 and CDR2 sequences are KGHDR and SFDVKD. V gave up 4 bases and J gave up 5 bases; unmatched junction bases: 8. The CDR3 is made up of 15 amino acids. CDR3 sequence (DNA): TGTGCCACCAGTGACTCCCGGGACTACGGAGATACGCAGTATTTT. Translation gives CATSDSRDYGDTQYF.